The 8 T cell receptor beta chains reported below all come from one sample, sequenced in a study of sequential checkpoint blockade in melanoma. Only in-frame clones appear in the TCRdb table, and some are missing; sequencing was by immunoSEQ multiplex PCR. This table has around 15,000 clones, roughly 50% appearing once. Treatment given: randomized to nivolumab then ipilimumab (arm A) or the reverse (arm B). The material was CD8+ T cells sorted from blood (inferred from file names), obtained from a patient given nivolumab and ipilimumab in sequence. The source is a human donor with melanoma.

The chain is built from TRBV6-5 and TRBJ2-2; weak D call: TRBD2 (5 bases). This CDR3 region has 14 residues. V was trimmed by 3 bases and J by 4 bases, leaving 9 bases between them. The germline gives CDR1 MNHEY, CDR2 SVGAGI. The CDR3 DNA reads as TGTGCCAGCAGTTATGGCGCGGGCACCGGGGAGCTGTTTTTT. Protein sequence: CASSYGAGTGELFF.

The gene calls are TRBV6-5 and TRBJ1-2; no reliable D call. Germline loops: CDR1 MNHEY, CDR2 SVGAGI. There are 13 residues in the CDR3. Trimming shortened V by 6 bases and J by 8 bases, and 16 bases separated the two germline ends. The CDR3 DNA follows: TGTGCCAGCAGCAGAGCCGGGATTCACGGCTACACCTTC. As protein: CASSRAGIHGYTF.

The CDR3 DNA sequence: TGCAGTGGCCAGGGAGGTCATGAGCAGTTCTTC. This codes for CSGQGGHEQFF. The chain is built from TRBV20-1 and TRBJ2-1; possibly TRBD2 for D (6 bases). The CDR3 covers 11 residues. Trimming stripped 7 bases from V and 8 bases from J, with 12 bases between. CDR1 is DFQATT and CDR2 is SNEGSKA in the germline V gene (reference sequence).

This clone was seen a handful of times. V is TRBV7-6 and J is TRBJ1-5, with 11 nucleotides matching TRBD1. The V and J ends lost 5 bases and 5 bases, in that order; junction bases with no gene match: 8. Germline CDR1 and CDR2: SGHVS and FNYEAQ. This CDR3 is built from 16 residues. The CDR3 region has the DNA TGTGCCAGCAGCAGGGGGGACAGGGGGGTTGATCAGCCCCAGCATTTT. Translating gives CASSRGDRGVDQPQHF.

This clone has just one count. The chain's CDR3 is CASSIEGGLTDTQYF. CDR3 sequence (DNA): TGTGCCAGTAGTATTGAGGGGGGGCTGACAGATACGCAGTATTTT. This chain links TRBV19 with TRBJ2-3; weak D call: TRBD2 (7 bases). This CDR3 spans 15 amino acids. Germline values: CDR1 LNHDA, CDR2 SQIVND (reference sequence). V lost 3 bases and J lost 3, with 13 bases in between.

This clone appeared a few times. This chain connects TRBV5-1 to TRBJ2-6; 8 bases align to TRBD1. Germline-derived CDR1 and CDR2 are SGHRS and YFSETQ. This CDR3 contains 18 residues. J lost 5 bases, V lost 0 bases, and 10 bases had no gene match. CDR3 region: CASSLAAGTGRRANVLTF. The CDR3 DNA reads as TGCGCCAGCAGCTTGGCGGCCGGGACAGGAAGGCGGGCCAACGTCCTGACTTTC.

This clone was detected a few times. The chain couples TRBV7-8 to TRBJ2-7; D is perhaps TRBD1 (6 bases). Per the germline V gene, CDR1 is SGHVS and CDR2 is FQNEAQ. This CDR3 region has 14 residues. Trimming took 9 bases from V and 4 from J, leaving 19 bases between them. The DNA of the CDR3 is TGTGCCAGTTCGATGGACAGCAAGGAATACGAGCAGTACTTC. Translating gives CASSMDSKEYEQYF.

This clone is medium-sized in the sample. The V call is TRBV14, the J call TRBJ2-7; a possible D gene is TRBD1 (6 bases). V dropped 3 bases and J dropped 2 bases, with 14 bases sitting between them. CDR1 is SGHDN and CDR2 is FVKESK in the germline V gene. The CDR3 sequence is 15 residues long. The CDR3 DNA reads TGTGCCAGCAGCCAGCAGGGGCCCATTCCCTACGAGCAGTACTTC. Protein product: CASSQQGPIPYEQYF.